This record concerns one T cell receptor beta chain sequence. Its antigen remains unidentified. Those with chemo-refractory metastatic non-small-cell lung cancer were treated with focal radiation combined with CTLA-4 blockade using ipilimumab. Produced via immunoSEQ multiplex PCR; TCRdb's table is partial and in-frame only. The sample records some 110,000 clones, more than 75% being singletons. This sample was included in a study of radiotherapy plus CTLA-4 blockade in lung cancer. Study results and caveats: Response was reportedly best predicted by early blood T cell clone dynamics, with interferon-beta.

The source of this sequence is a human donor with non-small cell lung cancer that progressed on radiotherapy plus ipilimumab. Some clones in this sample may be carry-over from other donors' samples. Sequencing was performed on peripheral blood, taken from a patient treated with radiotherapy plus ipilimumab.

The DNA for the CDR3 is TGCGCCAGCAGCCCCCACGCTAACTATGGCTACACCTTC. It yields the protein CASSPHANYGYTF. The chain is built from TRBV4-1 and TRBJ1-2; D gene uncertain. The CDR3 covers 13 residues. CDR1 is MGHRA, CDR2 YSYEKL, per germline. V lost 4 bases to trimming and J lost 0 bases, with 6 bases between them.